The 10 T cell receptor beta chains presented below share a single source sample, sequenced in a study of OX40 agonist ivuxolimab in advanced cancers. Measured with immunoSEQ multiplex PCR; TCRdb has only the in-frame clones, and not every one. The table records 75,000 to 90,000 clones, around 90% of them present only once. The specimen comprised CD4+ or CD8+ T cells sorted from blood, sampled in a trial of the OX40 agonist ivuxolimab. All receptors come from an adult with an advanced solid tumor such as melanoma, head and neck, liver or kidney cancer.

This clone was detected only a few times. This chain connects TRBV6-1 to TRBJ1-1, with 8 bases fitting TRBD1. V lost 2 bases and J lost 6; bases outside the gene matches: 2. Germline assignment: CDR1 MNHNS and CDR2 SASEGT. The CDR3 runs 13 residues. Here the CDR3 DNA reads TGTGCCAGCAGTGAATGGGACAGGTCTGAAGCTTTCTTT. Translated: CASSEWDRSEAFF.

The chain has TRBV9 and TRBJ1-3; perhaps TRBD1 as D (6 bases). This CDR3 region has 16 residues. V lost 3 bases and J 0 bases, leaving 13 bases between the germline ends. CDR1 and CDR2 (germline): SGDLS, YYNGEE. The CDR3 sequence is CASSGGPGHSGNTIYF. In DNA, the CDR3 is TGTGCCAGCAGCGGGGGACCGGGACACTCTGGAAACACCATATATTTT.

V usage is TRBV21-1 and J usage is TRBJ2-1. TRBV21-1 is given as a pseudogene. The CDR3 totals 11 residues. The CDR3 spells CAINPPGRLFF. In DNA form, the CDR3 reads TGTGCCATAAATCCCCCGGGCAGGTTGTTCTTC.

This clone was observed once. The chain has TRBV11-2 and TRBJ2-6; D is uncertain. Trimming removed 3 bases from V and 0 bases from J, with 3 bases in between. Germline V gene sequence: CDR1 SGHAT, CDR2 FQNNGV. This CDR3 is built from 14 residues. The CDR3 coding sequence is TGTGCCAGCAGCTTGATCTCTGGGGCCAACGTCCTGACTTTC. Amino acid sequence: CASSLISGANVLTF.

The rearrangement uses TRBV19 and TRBJ1-5; TRBD1 matches at 8 bases. The CDR3 runs to 19 residues. The germline CDR1 and CDR2 sequences are LNHDA and SQIVND (reference sequence). J lost 0 bases, V lost 4 bases, and 14 bases had no gene match. CDR3 nucleotides: TGTGCCAGTAGTACCTGGACAGGGTTTGGTGAGAATAGCAATCAGCCCCAGCATTTT. It encodes CASSTWTGFGENSNQPQHF. The variable domain in full, completed from reference TRBV19 and TRBJ1-5, reads DGGITQSPKYLFRKEGQNVTLSCEQNLNHDAMYWYRQDPGQGLRLIYYSQIVNDFQKGDIAEGYSVSREKKESFPLTVTSAQKNPTAFYLCASSTWTGFGENSNQPQHFGDGTRLSIL.

The chain combines TRBV4-3 with TRBJ2-1; D unresolved. Between the trimmed V and J ends, which lost 0 bases and 10 bases, there was a span of 19 bases. The CDR3 has 16 residues. Germline V CDR1 and CDR2: LGHNA, YSLEER. CDR3 sequence reads: CASSQDTRTLPREQFF. CDR3 nucleotide sequence: TGCGCCAGCAGCCAAGACACAAGGACGCTGCCGCGGGAGCAGTTCTTC.

Details on this clone: One junction end does not reproduce the germline sequence, and a read error may be involved. This rearrangement joins TRBV7-7 to TRBJ2-1, with D perhaps TRBD1 or TRBD2 (5 bases each). The CDR3 extends over 15 amino acids. CDR1 is SSHAT, CDR2 FNYEAQ, per germline (reference sequence). CDR3 nucleotide sequence: TGTGCTAGCAGCTTAGGGGAGCACCCTTACAATGAGCAGTTCTTC. Residues: CASSLGEHPYNEQFF.

This sequence joins TRBV9 and TRBJ2-1; D uncertain. V was cut by 0 bases and J by 9 bases, with 10 bases left in between. CDR3 length: 13 amino acids. CDR1 and CDR2 (germline): SGDLS, YYNGEE. The CDR3 DNA sequence: TGTGCCAGCAGCGTAGGAGGAGAGTCTGAGCAGTTCTTC. Translation gives CASSVGGESEQFF.

The CDR3 protein is CASSQINNEQFF. The CDR3 DNA sequence: TGTGCCAGCAGCCAAATCAACAATGAGCAGTTCTTC. V gene TRBV5-6 combines with J gene TRBJ2-1; D is unresolved. The CDR3 covers 12 residues. Trimming cost V 4 bases and J 5 bases, with 7 bases left between them. Germline V CDR1 and CDR2: SGHDT, YYEEEE.

The chain is built from TRBV9 and TRBJ2-1, with 9 bases fitting TRBD1. CDR3 length: 15 amino acids. Germline V gene data show CDR1 as SGDLS and CDR2 as YYNGEE. Trimming cost V 4 bases and J 7 bases; bases outside gene matches: 9. DNA for the CDR3: TGTGCCAGCAGCCCCACCGGGACAGGGTCGAATGAGCAGTTCTTC. The encoded protein is CASSPTGTGSNEQFF.